This is a list of T cell receptor beta chains from one sample in a study of T cells after yellow fever vaccination. TCRdb called the 5' RACE reads again in MiXCR, with one record for every CDR3 protein. The sample carries tens of thousands of distinct CDR3 sequences, about 6.6% recorded once. The specimen was CD8+ T cells sorted from PBMCs, collected less than 6 days after the first yellow fever vaccination. These receptors were collected from a man aged 18 to 30 who received the YFV17D yellow fever vaccine. Each CDR3 is given with its conserved first and last residue. A D gene is named only where the DNA matches it firmly. A row's size may be missing; if present it is once, few, many or a size class.

V gene: TRBV7-9
clone size: many
D gene: NA
J gene: TRBJ1-2
CDR3 DNA: TGTGCCAGCAGCTTGGCTACAGAGGACGGGATCTATGGCTACACCTTC
CDR3 protein: CASSLATEDGIYGYTF

V gene: TRBV18
clone size: NA
D gene: NA
J gene: TRBJ2-1
CDR3 DNA: TGTGCCAGCTCACCGTGGGGGTGGCAAGATGAGCAGTTCTTC
CDR3 protein: CASSPWGWQDEQFF

V gene: TRBV9
clone size: few
D gene: NA
J gene: TRBJ2-2
CDR3 DNA: TGTGCCAGCAGCGTCTCCGGGCTACCTGCGGGCGGGGAGCTGTTTTTT
CDR3 protein: CASSVSGLPAGGELFF

V gene: TRBV5-1
clone size: few
D gene: NA
J gene: TRBJ1-2
CDR3 DNA: TGCGCCAGCAGCAGCGGGGCGGACCCGAACCTCTATGGCTACACCTTC
CDR3 protein: CASSSGADPNLYGYTF

V gene: TRBV9
clone size: few
D gene: NA
J gene: TRBJ2-5
CDR3 DNA: TGTGCCAGCAGCGTCTCCGACTTTTTGGGAGAGACCCAGTACTTC
CDR3 protein: CASSVSDFLGETQYF

V gene: TRBV4-1
clone size: few
D gene: NA
J gene: TRBJ2-7
CDR3 DNA: TGCGCCAGCAGCCAAGGTGGGGGTGTCGAGCAGTACTTC
CDR3 protein: CASSQGGGVEQYF

V gene: TRBV5-1
clone size: NA
D gene: NA
J gene: TRBJ2-1
CDR3 DNA: TGCGCCAGCAGCTTGCGACAGCCAGTTAATGAGCAGTTCTTC
CDR3 protein: CASSLRQPVNEQFF

V gene: TRBV4-2
clone size: many
D gene: NA
J gene: TRBJ2-7
CDR3 DNA: TGTGCCAGCAGCCAAGATCTAGAACAGGGTGTCTACGAGCAGTACTTC
CDR3 protein: CASSQDLEQGVYEQYF

V gene: TRBV2
clone size: few
D gene: NA
J gene: TRBJ1-4
CDR3 DNA: TGTGCCAGCAGTGAAGCCCGACGCGAGAATGAAAAACTGTTTTTT
CDR3 protein: CASSEARRENEKLFF

V gene: TRBV6-2/TRBV6-3
clone size: many
D gene: NA
J gene: TRBJ1-1
CDR3 DNA: TGTGCCAGCAGTTACAGTGGGAGCGGGCAGACTGAAGCTTTCTTT
CDR3 protein: CASSYSGSGQTEAFF

V gene: TRBV12-3/TRBV12-4
clone size: many
D gene: NA
J gene: TRBJ1-2
CDR3 DNA: TGTGCCAGCAGTTTATTAGTGGATGGCTACACCTTC
CDR3 protein: CASSLLVDGYTF

V gene: TRBV9
clone size: many
D gene: NA
J gene: TRBJ2-5
CDR3 DNA: TGTGCCAGCAGCGTAGCCTTCTTGACCCCGGGGGAGACCCAGTACTTC
CDR3 protein: CASSVAFLTPGETQYF

V gene: TRBV9
clone size: many
D gene: TRBD1
J gene: TRBJ2-7
CDR3 DNA: TGTGCCAGCAGCGTAGATGCAGGGGGTAGCTACGAGCAGTACTTC
CDR3 protein: CASSVDAGGSYEQYF

V gene: TRBV4-3
clone size: NA
D gene: NA
J gene: TRBJ2-6
CDR3 DNA: TGCGCCAGCAGCCAAGTAGAGGAGCGCTCTGGGGCCAACGTCCTGACTTTC
CDR3 protein: CASSQVEERSGANVLTF

V gene: TRBV7-2
clone size: NA
D gene: TRBD2
J gene: TRBJ2-3
CDR3 DNA: TGTGCCAGCAGCTTAGGGCTAGCGGGGGCCCCCAGCACAGATACGCAGTATTTT
CDR3 protein: CASSLGLAGAPSTDTQYF

V gene: TRBV10-3
clone size: few
D gene: TRBD1
J gene: TRBJ1-4
CDR3 DNA: TGTGCCATCAGTGAGTCGGCCCCAAGGGACAGCGAGAATGAAAAACTGTTTTTT
CDR3 protein: CAISESAPRDSENEKLFF

V gene: TRBV4-1
clone size: many
D gene: NA
J gene: TRBJ2-7
CDR3 DNA: TGCGCCAGCAGCGTCAGGGTTGCCTACGAGCAGTACTTC
CDR3 protein: CASSVRVAYEQYF

V gene: TRBV7-7
clone size: many
D gene: TRBD2
J gene: TRBJ2-1
CDR3 DNA: TGTGCTAGCAGTCGGGGGGGTCAGTTTGATGAGCAGTTCTTC
CDR3 protein: CASSRGGQFDEQFF

V gene: TRBV11-2
clone size: NA
D gene: NA
J gene: TRBJ1-1
CDR3 DNA: TGTGCCAGCAGCCCCGGGTTCCCTGAAGCTTTCTTT
CDR3 protein: CASSPGFPEAFF

V gene: TRBV2
clone size: NA
D gene: NA
J gene: TRBJ1-2
CDR3 DNA: TGTGCCAGCAGCCATACCCCCGGGACCCCGGAAAATGGCTACACCTTC
CDR3 protein: CASSHTPGTPENGYTF

V gene: TRBV29-1
clone size: many
D gene: NA
J gene: TRBJ2-1
CDR3 DNA: TGCAGCGTCGAATGGGGATCCAATGAGCAGTTCTTC
CDR3 protein: CSVEWGSNEQFF

V gene: TRBV28
clone size: NA
D gene: TRBD2
J gene: TRBJ2-2
CDR3 DNA: TGTGCCAGCAGACGAAGCGGGGGGGCCCTGGAATGGACTCCCGGGGAGCTGTTTTTT
CDR3 protein: CASRRSGGALEWTPGELFF

V gene: TRBV4-1
clone size: NA
D gene: NA
J gene: TRBJ2-5
CDR3 DNA: TGCGCCAGCAGCCAAGATGAGGGTAATCCCGAGACCCAGTACTTC
CDR3 protein: CASSQDEGNPETQYF

V gene: TRBV4-3
clone size: NA
D gene: TRBD2
J gene: TRBJ2-1
CDR3 DNA: TGCGCCAGCAGCCTAGGTGTAGCGGGGGGGCCCGATGAGCAGTTCTTC
CDR3 protein: CASSLGVAGGPDEQFF

V gene: TRBV4-3
clone size: few
D gene: TRBD2
J gene: TRBJ2-1
CDR3 DNA: TGCGCCAGCAGCAATAGCGGGGGGTCTTACAATGAGCAGTTCTTC
CDR3 protein: CASSNSGGSYNEQFF

V gene: TRBV11-2
clone size: NA
D gene: TRBD2
J gene: TRBJ2-5
CDR3 DNA: TGTGCCAGCAGCTTGGACCCTAGCGGGGGGGTCCTAGAGACCCAGTACTTC
CDR3 protein: CASSLDPSGGVLETQYF

V gene: TRBV4-1
clone size: few
D gene: TRBD1
J gene: TRBJ1-2
CDR3 DNA: TGCGCCAGCAGGGGCTTGGCCGCGGGACAGGCTTTTTTGAACTATGGCTACACCTTC
CDR3 protein: CASRGLAAGQAFLNYGYTF

V gene: TRBV5-4
clone size: few
D gene: NA
J gene: TRBJ2-7
CDR3 DNA: TGTGCCAGCAGCCCTCAGACAGTTAAGGAGCAGTACTTC
CDR3 protein: CASSPQTVKEQYF

V gene: TRBV12-3/TRBV12-4
clone size: NA
D gene: NA
J gene: TRBJ1-1
CDR3 DNA: TGTGCCAGCAGTTTGGGGCAGATACCCCTTAACACTGAAGCTTTCTTT
CDR3 protein: CASSLGQIPLNTEAFF

V gene: TRBV5-1
clone size: many
D gene: NA
J gene: TRBJ2-1
CDR3 DNA: TGCGCCAGCAGCTTCGAACAGGACAATGAGCAGTTCTTC
CDR3 protein: CASSFEQDNEQFF

V gene: TRBV6-2/TRBV6-3
clone size: NA
D gene: TRBD2
J gene: TRBJ2-4
CDR3 DNA: TGTGCCAGCAGTTACGGTCCCTTACTGAGCGGGGCAGAAAACATTCAGTACTTC
CDR3 protein: CASSYGPLLSGAENIQYF

V gene: TRBV6-4
clone size: few
D gene: NA
J gene: TRBJ1-4
CDR3 DNA: TGTGCCACCAGAAGCCATTGGGACGGGGAAGGGGCAACTAATGAAAAACTGTTTTTT
CDR3 protein: CATRSHWDGEGATNEKLFF

V gene: TRBV12-3/TRBV12-4
clone size: many
D gene: TRBD2
J gene: TRBJ2-3
CDR3 DNA: TGTGCCAGCAGTGTGACTAGCGGGGAAGATACGCAGTATTTT
CDR3 protein: CASSVTSGEDTQYF

V gene: TRBV7-2
clone size: many
D gene: TRBD2
J gene: TRBJ2-5
CDR3 DNA: TGTGCCAGCAGCTTTAGCGGGGGGGCCGTTGAGACCCAGTACTTC
CDR3 protein: CASSFSGGAVETQYF

V gene: TRBV23-1
clone size: many
D gene: NA
J gene: TRBJ2-1
CDR3 DNA: TGCGCCAGCAGTCACGGATTTTCCTACAATGAGCAGTTCTTC
CDR3 protein: CASSHGFSYNEQFF

V gene: TRBV19
clone size: many
D gene: NA
J gene: TRBJ1-2
CDR3 DNA: TGTGCCAGTAGAGAGGGGTTGGATGGCTACACCTTC
CDR3 protein: CASREGLDGYTF

V gene: TRBV19
clone size: few
D gene: TRBD1
J gene: TRBJ2-3
CDR3 DNA: TGTGCCAGTAGTGCGGGACAGGGGGCCTATACGCAGTATTTT
CDR3 protein: CASSAGQGAYTQYF